This TCR beta chain appears in the sequencing data of a study of blood T cells in healthy people across ages. PCR was performed a second time for about 7 to 11 cycles using a sample-barcoded 5' primer and a J-beta primer mix. TCRdb re-derived calls from the 5' RACE reads in MiXCR, one entry per CDR3 protein. The sample records fewer than 2,000,000 distinct CDR3 sequences, roughly 43% being singletons. Regarding the study as a whole: Relative to aged donors, long-lived donors carried more naive CD4+ cells and displayed higher diversity.

Drawing of peripheral blood yielded ten milliliters from each donor. Regarding this clonotype: Its antigen is currently unknown.

The germline V gene encodes CDR1 MNHEY and CDR2 SVGAGI. The CDR3 contains 11 residues. V lost 5 bases to trimming and J lost 10 bases, with 9 bases between them. The specimen was blood. The TCR originated in a human donor in good health. The rearrangement joins TRBV6-5 to TRBJ2-1; D not resolved. Written as DNA, the CDR3 is TGTGCCAGCAGTATTTCCCACGAGCAGTTCTTC. It is translated as CASSISHEQFF.